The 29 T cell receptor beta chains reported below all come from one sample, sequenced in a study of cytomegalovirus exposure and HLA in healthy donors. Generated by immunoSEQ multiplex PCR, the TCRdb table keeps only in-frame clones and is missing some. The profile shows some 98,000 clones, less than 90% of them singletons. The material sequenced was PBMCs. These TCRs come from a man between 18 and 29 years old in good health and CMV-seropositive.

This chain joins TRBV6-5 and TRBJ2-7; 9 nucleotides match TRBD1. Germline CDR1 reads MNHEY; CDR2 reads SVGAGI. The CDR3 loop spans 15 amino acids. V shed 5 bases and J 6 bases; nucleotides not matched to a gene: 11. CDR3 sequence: CASSPQRAGQGEQYF. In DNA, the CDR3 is TGTGCCAGCAGTCCCCAGCGGGCGGGACAGGGCGAGCAGTACTTC.

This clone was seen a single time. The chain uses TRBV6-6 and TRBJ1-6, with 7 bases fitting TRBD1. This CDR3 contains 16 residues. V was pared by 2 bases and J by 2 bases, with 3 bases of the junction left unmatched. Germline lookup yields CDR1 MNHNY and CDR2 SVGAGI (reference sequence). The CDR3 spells CASSYRGLTYNSPLHF. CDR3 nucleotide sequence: TGTGCCAGCAGTTACAGGGGGCTAACCTATAATTCACCCCTCCACTTT.

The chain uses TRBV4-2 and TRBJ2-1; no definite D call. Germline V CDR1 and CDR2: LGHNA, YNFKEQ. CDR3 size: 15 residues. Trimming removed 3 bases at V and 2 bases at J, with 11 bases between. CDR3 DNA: TGTGCCAGCAGCCAGGATCGCGGTACCTACAATGAGCAGTTCTTC. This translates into CASSQDRGTYNEQFF.

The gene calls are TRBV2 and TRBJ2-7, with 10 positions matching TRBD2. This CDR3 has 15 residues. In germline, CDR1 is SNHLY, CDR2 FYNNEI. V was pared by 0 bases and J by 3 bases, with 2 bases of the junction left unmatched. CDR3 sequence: CASSEATSGIYEQYF. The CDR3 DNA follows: TGTGCCAGCAGTGAAGCAACTAGCGGGATCTACGAGCAGTACTTC.

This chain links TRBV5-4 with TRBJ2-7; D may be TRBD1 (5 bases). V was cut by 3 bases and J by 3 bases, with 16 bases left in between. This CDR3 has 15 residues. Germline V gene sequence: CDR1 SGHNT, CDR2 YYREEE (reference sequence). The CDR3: CASSYTGQENYEQYF. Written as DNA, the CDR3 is TGTGCCAGCAGCTATACCGGACAAGAGAACTACGAGCAGTACTTC.

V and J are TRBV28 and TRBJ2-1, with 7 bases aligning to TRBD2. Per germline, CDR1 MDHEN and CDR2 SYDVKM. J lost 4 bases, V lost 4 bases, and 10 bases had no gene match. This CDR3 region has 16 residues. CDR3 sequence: CASSSAGAGFYNEQFF. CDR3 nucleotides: TGTGCCAGCAGTTCGGCGGGAGCGGGGTTTTACAATGAGCAGTTCTTC. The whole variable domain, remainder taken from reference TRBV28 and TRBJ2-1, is DVKVTQSSRYLVKRTGEKVFLECVQDMDHENMFWYRQDPGLGLRLIYFSYDVKMKEKGDIPEGYSVSREKKERFSLILESASTNQTSMYLCASSSAGAGFYNEQFFGPGTRLTVL.

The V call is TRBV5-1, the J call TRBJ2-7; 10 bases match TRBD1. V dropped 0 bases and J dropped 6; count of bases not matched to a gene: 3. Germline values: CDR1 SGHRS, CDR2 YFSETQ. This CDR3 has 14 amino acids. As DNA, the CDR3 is TGCGCCAGCAGCTTGGAAGGACAGGGGGGCGAGCAGTACTTC. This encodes CASSLEGQGGEQYF.

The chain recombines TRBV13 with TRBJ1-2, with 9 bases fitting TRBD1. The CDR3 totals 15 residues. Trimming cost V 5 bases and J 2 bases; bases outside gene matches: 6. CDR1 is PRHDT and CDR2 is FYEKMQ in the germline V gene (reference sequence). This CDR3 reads CASSPPGTGNYGYTF. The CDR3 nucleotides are TGTGCCAGCAGCCCCCCCGGGACAGGGAACTATGGCTACACCTTC.

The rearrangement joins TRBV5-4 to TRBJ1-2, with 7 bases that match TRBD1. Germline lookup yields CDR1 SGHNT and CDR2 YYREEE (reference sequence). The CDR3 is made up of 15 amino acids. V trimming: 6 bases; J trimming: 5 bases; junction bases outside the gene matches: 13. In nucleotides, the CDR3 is TGTGCCAGCACCGGCACAGGGGATTCCCTATATGGCTACACCTTC. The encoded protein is CASTGTGDSLYGYTF.

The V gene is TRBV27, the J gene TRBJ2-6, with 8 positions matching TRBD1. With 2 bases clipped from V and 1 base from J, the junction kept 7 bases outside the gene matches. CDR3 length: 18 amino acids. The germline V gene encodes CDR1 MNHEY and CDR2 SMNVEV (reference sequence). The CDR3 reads CASSLLAGGVSGANVLTF. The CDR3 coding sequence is TGTGCCAGCAGTTTACTTGCAGGGGGCGTATCTGGGGCCAACGTCCTGACTTTC.

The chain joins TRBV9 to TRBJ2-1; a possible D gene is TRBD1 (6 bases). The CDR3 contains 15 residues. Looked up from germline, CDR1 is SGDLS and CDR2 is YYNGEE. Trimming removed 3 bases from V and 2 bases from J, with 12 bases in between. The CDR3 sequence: CASSGQGNTYNEQFF. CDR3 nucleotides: TGTGCCAGCAGCGGGCAGGGGAATACCTACAATGAGCAGTTCTTC.

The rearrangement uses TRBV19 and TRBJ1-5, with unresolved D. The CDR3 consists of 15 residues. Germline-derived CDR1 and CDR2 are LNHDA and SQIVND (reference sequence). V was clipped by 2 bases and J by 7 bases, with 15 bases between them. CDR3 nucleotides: TGTGCCAGTAGTATATCTCCTGCCCCGAGCCAGCCCCAGCATTTT. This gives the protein CASSISPAPSQPQHF.

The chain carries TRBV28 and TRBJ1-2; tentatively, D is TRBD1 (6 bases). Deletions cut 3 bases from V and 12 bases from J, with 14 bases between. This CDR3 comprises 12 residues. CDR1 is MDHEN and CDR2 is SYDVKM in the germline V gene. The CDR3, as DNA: TGTGCCAGCAGTTTGTACAGGGACCGCCACACCTTC. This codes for CASSLYRDRHTF.

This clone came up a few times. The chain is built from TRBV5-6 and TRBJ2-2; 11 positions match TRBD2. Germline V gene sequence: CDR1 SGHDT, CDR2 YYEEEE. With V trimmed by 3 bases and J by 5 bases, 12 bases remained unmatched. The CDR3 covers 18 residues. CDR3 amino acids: CASSSYLAGGPGTGELFF. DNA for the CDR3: TGTGCCAGCAGCTCGTACTTAGCGGGAGGGCCGGGGACCGGGGAGCTGTTTTTT.

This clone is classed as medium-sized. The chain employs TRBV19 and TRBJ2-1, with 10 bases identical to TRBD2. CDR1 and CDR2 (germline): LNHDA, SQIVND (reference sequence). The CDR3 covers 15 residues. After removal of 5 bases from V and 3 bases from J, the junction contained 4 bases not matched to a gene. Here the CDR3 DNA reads TGTGCCAGTAGTGTTACTAGCGGGGACTACAATGAGCAGTTCTTC. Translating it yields CASSVTSGDYNEQFF.

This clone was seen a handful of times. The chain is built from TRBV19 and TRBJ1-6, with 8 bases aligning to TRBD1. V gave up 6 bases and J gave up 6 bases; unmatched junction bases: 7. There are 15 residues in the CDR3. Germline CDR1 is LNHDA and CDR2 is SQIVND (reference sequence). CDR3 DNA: TGTGCCAGTAGAACAGGACAGGGAGTTAATTCACCCCTCCACTTT. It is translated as CASRTGQGVNSPLHF.

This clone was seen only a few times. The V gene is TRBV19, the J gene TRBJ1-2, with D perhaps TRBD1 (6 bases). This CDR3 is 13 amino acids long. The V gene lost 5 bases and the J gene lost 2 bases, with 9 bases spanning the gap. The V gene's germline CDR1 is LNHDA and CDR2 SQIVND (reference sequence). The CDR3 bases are TGTGCCAGTAGTCAGACAGGAAACTATGGCTACACCTTC. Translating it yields CASSQTGNYGYTF. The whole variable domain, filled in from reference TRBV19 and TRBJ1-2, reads DGGITQSPKYLFRKEGQNVTLSCEQNLNHDAMYWYRQDPGQGLRLIYYSQIVNDFQKGDIAEGYSVSREKKESFPLTVTSAQKNPTAFYLCASSQTGNYGYTFGSGTRLTVV.

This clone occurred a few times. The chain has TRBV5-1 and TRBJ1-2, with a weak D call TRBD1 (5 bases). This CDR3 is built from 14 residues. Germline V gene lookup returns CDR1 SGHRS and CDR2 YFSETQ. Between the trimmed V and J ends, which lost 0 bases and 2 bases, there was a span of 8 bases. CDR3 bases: TGCGCCAGCAGCTTGGCAGGGCCCAACTATGGCTACACCTTC. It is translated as CASSLAGPNYGYTF.

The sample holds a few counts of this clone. CDR3 DNA: TGTGCCAGTAATGCGGGAGGTTCCTACGAGCAGTACTTC. The encoded protein is CASNAGGSYEQYF. This chain links TRBV19 with TRBJ2-7, with 8 bases fitting TRBD2. This CDR3 is built from 13 residues. Germline CDR1 and CDR2: LNHDA and SQIVND (reference sequence). Losses at the gene ends were 7 bases for V and 1 base for J; bases not matched to a gene: 3.

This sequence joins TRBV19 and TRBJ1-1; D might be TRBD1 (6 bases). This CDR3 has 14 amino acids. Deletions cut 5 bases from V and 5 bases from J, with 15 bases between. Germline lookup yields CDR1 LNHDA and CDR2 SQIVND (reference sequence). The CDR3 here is CASSLVGAKTEAFF. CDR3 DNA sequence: TGTGCCAGTAGTCTCGTGGGGGCTAAGACTGAAGCTTTCTTT.

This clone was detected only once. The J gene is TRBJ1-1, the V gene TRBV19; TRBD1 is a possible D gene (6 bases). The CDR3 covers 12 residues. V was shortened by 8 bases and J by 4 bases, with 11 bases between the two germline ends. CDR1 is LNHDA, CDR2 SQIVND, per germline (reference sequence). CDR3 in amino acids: CASGQRGTEAFF. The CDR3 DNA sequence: TGTGCCAGTGGACAGAGGGGCACTGAAGCTTTCTTT.

The CDR3 here is CASSFTGGTSVYNEQFF. As DNA, the CDR3 is TGTGCCAGCAGCTTCACAGGGGGGACTAGCGTCTACAATGAGCAGTTCTTC. The chain combines TRBV7-2 with TRBJ2-1, with 10 bases matching TRBD2. The CDR3 runs to 17 residues. J lost 3 bases, V lost 3 bases, and 8 bases had no gene match. Per the germline V gene, CDR1 is SGHTA and CDR2 is FQGNSA. Filled out from reference TRBV7-2 and TRBJ2-1, the complete variable domain reads GAGVSQSPSNKVTEKGKDVELRCDPISGHTALYWYRQSLGQGLEFLIYFQGNSAPDKSGLPSDRFSAERTGGSVSTLTIQRTQQEDSAVYLCASSFTGGTSVYNEQFFGPGTRLTVL.

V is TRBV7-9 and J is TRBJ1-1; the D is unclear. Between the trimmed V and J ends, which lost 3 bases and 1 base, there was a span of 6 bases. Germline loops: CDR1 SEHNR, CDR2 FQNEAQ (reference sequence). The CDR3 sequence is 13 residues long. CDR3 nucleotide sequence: TGTGCCAGCAGCTTCGCAGGGAACACTGAAGCTTTCTTT. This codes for CASSFAGNTEAFF.

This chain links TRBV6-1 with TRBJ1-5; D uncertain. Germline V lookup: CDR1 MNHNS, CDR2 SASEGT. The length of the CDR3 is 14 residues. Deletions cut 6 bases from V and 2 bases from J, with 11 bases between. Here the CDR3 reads CASREYSGNQPQHF. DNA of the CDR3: TGTGCCAGCAGGGAATACAGTGGCAATCAGCCCCAGCATTTT.

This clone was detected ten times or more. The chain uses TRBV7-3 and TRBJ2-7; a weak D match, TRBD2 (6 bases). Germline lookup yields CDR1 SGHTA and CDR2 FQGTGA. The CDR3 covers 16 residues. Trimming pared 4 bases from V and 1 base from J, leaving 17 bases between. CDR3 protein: CASSSRGTVLSYEQYF. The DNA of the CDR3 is TGTGCCAGCAGCTCACGGGGGACGGTGCTTTCCTACGAGCAGTACTTC.

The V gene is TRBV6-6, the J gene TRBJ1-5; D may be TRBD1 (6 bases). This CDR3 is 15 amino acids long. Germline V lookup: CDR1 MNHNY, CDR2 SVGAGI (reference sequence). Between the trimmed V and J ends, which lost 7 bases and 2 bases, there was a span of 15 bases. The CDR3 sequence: CASNFLRQGNQPQHF. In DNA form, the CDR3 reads TGTGCCAGCAACTTTCTTCGACAGGGCAATCAGCCCCAGCATTTT.

This CDR3 reads CASSQGLQGLSIMNTEAFF. In DNA, the CDR3 is TGCGCCAGCAGCCAAGGGCTACAGGGCCTATCGATCATGAACACTGAAGCTTTCTTT. The chain is built from TRBV4-1 and TRBJ1-1; D is possibly TRBD1 (6 bases). This CDR3 contains 19 residues. V was clipped by 1 base and J by 0 bases, with 21 bases between them. Germline CDR1 is MGHRA and CDR2 is YSYEKL.

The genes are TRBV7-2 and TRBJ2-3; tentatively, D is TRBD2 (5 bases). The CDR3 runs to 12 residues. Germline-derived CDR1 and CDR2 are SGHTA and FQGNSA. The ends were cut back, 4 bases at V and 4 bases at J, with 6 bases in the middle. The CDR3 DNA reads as TGTGCCAGCAGCTCGCGGGCAGATACGCAGTATTTT. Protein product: CASSSRADTQYF.

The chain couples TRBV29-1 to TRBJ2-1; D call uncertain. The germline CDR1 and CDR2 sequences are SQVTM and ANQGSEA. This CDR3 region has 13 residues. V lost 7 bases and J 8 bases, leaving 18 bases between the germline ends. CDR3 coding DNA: TGCAGCGGAGAATTACTGGCCAGGTATGAGCAGTTCTTC. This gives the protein CSGELLARYEQFF.